This TCR beta chain stems from a study of blood T cell repertoires in COVID-19. Looking at the study overall: Sources were T cells, B-cell-depleted T cells, or PBMCs; the material itself was cDNA or gDNA.

Assay: immunoSEQ multiplex PCR; the TCRdb copy retains only in-frame clones and omits some. This sample carries 270,000 or so clones, around 90% of them seen once, and the ten largest clones take 2.3%. The CDR3 contains 15 residues. V gave up 0 bases and J gave up 7 bases; unmatched junction bases: 2. CDR1 and CDR2 from the germline V gene are MNHNY and SVGAGI (reference sequence). Which cohort a participant joined came from the clinical history participants gave. Sequencing used PBMCs or T cells enriched from blood (not recorded which). V gene TRBV6-6 combines with J gene TRBJ2-2; 10 bases are a match to TRBD1. The receptor was derived from a woman aged 40 to 50 with acute COVID-19. CDR3 sequence (DNA): TGTGCCAGCAGTTACTCGGGACAGGGGCACGGGGAGCTGTTTTTT. Translated, it gives CASSYSGQGHGELFF.